This T cell receptor (beta chain) was identified during a study of response to subunit inactivated influenza vaccine. TCRdb reanalysed the RT-PCR reads using MiXCR and keeps one entry per CDR3 protein. Of under 550,000 distinct CDR3 sequences detected, 6.5% to 8% appear once; the ten largest clones hold about an eighth. The V end was cut by 6 bases, the J end by 9 bases, with 9 bases between. Germline CDR1 reads MGHDK; CDR2 reads SYGVNS. The CDR3 runs to 11 residues. This clonotype was recorded at least ten times. Here the sequenced sample was PBMCs from blood, taken about 24 months after vaccination. This sequence joins TRBV25-1 and TRBJ2-1; weak D call: TRBD2 (6 bases). The clonotype was recovered from a man between 50 and 75 years old who received an inactivated influenza vaccine. In nucleotides, the CDR3 is TGTGCCAGCAGCGGGACTGTTGAGCAGTTCTTC. Amino acids: CASSGTVEQFF.